This T cell receptor (beta chain) was documented in a study of blood T cell repertoires in COVID-19. Background on the study: The samples span acute and convalescent COVID-19 from the United States, Italy and Spain.

The CDR3 extends over 12 amino acids. V shed 6 bases and J shed 7 bases, with 9 bases lying between them. Per the germline V gene, CDR1 is LNHDA and CDR2 is SQIVND (reference sequence). Per the study methods: Researchers report that nucleated cell counts were estimated from reference gene primer amplification. Clones were sequenced by immunoSEQ multiplex PCR, and TCRdb holds only the in-frame ones, with some missing. The DNA gave D and trimming, while V, J and clone size come from that table. In the table there are about 320,000 clones, 75% to 90% of which are singletons. Participants came from roughly 24 US areas, aged about 18 to 95 years. Participants classified as exposed had met a COVID-19 case within 2 weeks before study entry.

The source of this sequence is a woman aged 30 to 39 who had been exposed to COVID-19. Sequenced material: PBMCs or T cells enriched from blood (not recorded which). The chain employs TRBV19 and TRBJ2-2, with D maybe TRBD1 (6 bases). This CDR3 reads CASRQGGGELFF. DNA of the CDR3: TGTGCCAGTAGACAGGGTGGCGGGGAGCTGTTTTTT. The entire variable domain, with the rest obtained from reference TRBV19 and TRBJ2-2, is as follows: DGGITQSPKYLFRKEGQNVTLSCEQNLNHDAMYWYRQDPGQGLRLIYYSQIVNDFQKGDIAEGYSVSREKKESFPLTVTSAQKNPTAFYLCASRQGGGELFFGEGSRLTVL.